Listed below are T cell receptor beta chains from one sample, sequenced in a study of T cell responses to AZD1222 COVID-19 vaccine. Assay used: immunoSEQ multiplex PCR; TCRdb lists only in-frame clones, some missing. The sample gives fewer than 130,000 clones, around nine tenths of which show up once; more than 2% is in the top ten. Sequences were derived from peripheral blood, sampled 28 days after the second AZD1222 dose. These receptors were obtained from an adult who received the AZD1222 COVID-19 vaccine. Both conserved end residues are part of each CDR3. D genes are given only for firm matches. Not every row has a clone size; where given, it reads once, few, many or a size class.

>-|TRBJ2-7|-|TRBV6-4
CASSDSFRKVGYEQYF
TGTGCCAGCAGTGACTCGTTTCGAAAGGTGGGGTACGAGCAGTACTTC
>TRBD1|TRBJ2-2|-|TRBV2
CASSEGWGQGNTGELFF
TGTGCCAGCAGTGAAGGGTGGGGACAGGGTAACACCGGGGAGCTGTTTTTT
>TRBD1|TRBJ1-2|-|TRBV6-6
CASRNPGQQYGYTF
TGTGCCAGCAGAAACCCGGGACAGCAATATGGCTACACCTTC
>TRBD1|TRBJ1-2|-|TRBV7-2
CASSSLTGGGNYGYTF
TGTGCCAGCAGCTCTCTGACAGGGGGAGGTAACTATGGCTACACCTTC
>TRBD1|TRBJ1-2|-|TRBV7-2
CASSLAPGGGYGYTF
TGTGCCAGCAGCTTAGCTCCAGGGGGCGGGTATGGCTACACCTTC
>-|TRBJ1-5|-|TRBV10-3
CAISARGDQPQHF
TGTGCCATCAGTGCCAGGGGTGATCAGCCCCAGCATTTT
>-|TRBJ2-5|-|TRBV5-6
CASSLGQQETQYF
TGTGCCAGCAGCTTGGGTCAGCAAGAGACCCAGTACTTC
>-|TRBJ1-2|-|TRBV4-2
CASSLEPIETGSIYGYTF
TGTGCCAGCAGCTTAGAACCAATCGAGACAGGAAGTATCTATGGCTACACCTTC
>TRBD1|TRBJ1-5|-|TRBV7-2
CASSSGTGPQPQHF
TGTGCCAGCAGCTCAGGGACAGGGCCTCAGCCCCAGCATTTT
>-|TRBJ2-3|once|TRBV5-4
CASSLSPAGYTSTDTQYF
TGTGCCAGCAGCTTGTCACCCGCGGGATACACTAGCACAGATACGCAGTATTTT
>TRBD1|TRBJ2-3|-|TRBV24-1
CATSDSSDRGGWDTQYF
TGTGCCACCAGTGATTCCTCGGACAGGGGAGGATGGGATACGCAGTATTTT
>-|TRBJ1-1|few|TRBV27
CASKYLVQTNTEAFF
TGTGCCAGCAAATACCTGGTCCAGACGAACACTGAAGCTTTCTTT
>-|TRBJ2-2|-|TRBV18
CASSLYANTGELFF
TGTGCCAGCTCATTATACGCGAACACCGGGGAGCTGTTTTTT
>-|TRBJ2-7|-|TRBV5-7
CASNLEGPHGDEQYF
TGTGCCAGCAACTTGGAGGGGCCCCATGGTGACGAGCAGTACTTC
>-|TRBJ1-6|-|TRBV9
CASSPEQSSYNSPLHF
TGTGCCAGCAGCCCCGAACAGAGCTCCTATAATTCACCCCTCCACTTT
>TRBD1|TRBJ2-5|-|TRBV7-2
CASSLERQGGLETQYF
TGTGCCAGCAGCTTAGAAAGACAGGGGGGTCTGGAGACCCAGTACTTC
>TRBD1|TRBJ2-3|-|TRBV30
CAWSAPGTGSTDTQYF
TGTGCCTGGAGTGCCCCCGGGACAGGGAGCACAGATACGCAGTATTTT